The 28 T cell receptor beta chains given below trace back to one sample, sequenced in a study of blood T cell repertoires in COVID-19. Libraries were prepared by immunoSEQ multiplex PCR; TCRdb keeps only in-frame clonotypes and omits some of them. The data hold a few hundred thousand clones, with over 75% observed a single time. The sequenced sample consisted of peripheral blood. The receptors here all came from a human donor in a cohort sampled during active COVID-19.

Here the CDR3 DNA reads TGTGCCAGCAGCTCCCTAGGACTAGCGAGTAGCACAGATACGCAGTATTTT. Amino acids: CASSSLGLASSTDTQYF. V is TRBV9 and J is TRBJ2-3, with TRBD2 identical over 9 bases. Germline loops: CDR1 SGDLS, CDR2 YYNGEE. There are 17 residues in the CDR3. V shed 4 bases, J shed 0 bases, and the junction held 9 bases outside the gene matches.

The chain carries TRBV7-2 and TRBJ2-7; maybe TRBD1 (5 bases). The CDR3 consists of 15 residues. The V gene's germline CDR1 is SGHTA and CDR2 FQGNSA. Trimming pared 1 base from V and 6 bases from J, leaving 16 bases between. The CDR3 reads CASSLVGQGSGEQYF. Here the CDR3 DNA reads TGTGCCAGCAGCTTAGTCGGTCAGGGATCCGGCGAGCAGTACTTC.

This chain links TRBV28 with TRBJ1-2, with TRBD1 matching over 8 bases. Trimming at V came to 1 base and at J to 2 bases, leaving 3 bases not matched to a gene. CDR1 MDHEN and CDR2 SYDVKM come from the germline V gene. This CDR3 region has 15 residues. The CDR3 DNA is TGTGCCAGCAGTTTATCCCGGACAGGGAACTATGGCTACACCTTC. Its translation: CASSLSRTGNYGYTF.

The V and J genes are TRBV28 and TRBJ2-7, with a possible D match to TRBD1 (5 bases). V was trimmed by 3 bases and J by 2 bases, leaving 17 bases between them. The germline CDR1 and CDR2 sequences are MDHEN and SYDVKM. CDR3 length: 16 residues. In nucleotides, the CDR3 is TGTGCCAGCAGTTTTTTCGCTACAGGATCTACCTACGAGCAGTACTTC. It yields the protein CASSFFATGSTYEQYF.

The chain couples TRBV5-1 to TRBJ1-5, with D perhaps TRBD1 (5 bases). Trimming stripped 2 bases from V and 4 bases from J, with 13 bases between. This CDR3 region has 15 residues. CDR1 SGHRS and CDR2 YFSETQ come from the germline V gene. The CDR3 loop reads CASSLGGALNQPQHF. Written as DNA, the CDR3 is TGCGCCAGCAGCTTAGGAGGGGCTTTGAATCAGCCCCAGCATTTT.

In this sample, this clone turned up once. The chain employs TRBV9 and TRBJ1-1; D is unclear. Trimming left V 5 bases short and J 1 base short, with 6 bases between. Germline values: CDR1 SGDLS, CDR2 YYNGEE. The CDR3 runs 12 residues. The CDR3 DNA sequence: TGTGCCAGCAGGAGTCCGAACACTGAAGCTTTCTTT. This sequence encodes CASRSPNTEAFF.

The chain is built from TRBV6-4 and TRBJ2-7; a weak D match, TRBD2 (6 bases). This CDR3 is built from 15 residues. Germline V gene data show CDR1 as MRHNA and CDR2 as SNTAGT. Trimming pared 6 bases from V and 3 bases from J, leaving 18 bases between. In DNA, the CDR3 is TGTGCCAGCAGCCTCGCGGAGGGAATGGGCTACGAGCAGTACTTC. Encoded protein: CASSLAEGMGYEQYF.

The chain employs TRBV9 and TRBJ2-2; 13 bases are shared with TRBD2. Germline lookup yields CDR1 SGDLS and CDR2 YYNGEE. This CDR3 has 16 residues. The J segment lost 5 bases and the V segment lost 0 bases, leaving 1 base of the junction unmatched. The chain's CDR3 is CASSVGGLAGTGELFF. The DNA of the CDR3 is TGTGCCAGCAGCGTAGGGGGACTAGCGGGAACCGGGGAGCTGTTTTTT.

This clone turned up a few times. This chain joins TRBV19 and TRBJ1-2; D perhaps matches TRBD1 (6 bases). This CDR3 has 18 residues. Trimming took 6 bases from V and 1 from J, leaving 24 bases between them. Germline-derived CDR1 and CDR2 are LNHDA and SQIVND (reference sequence). The CDR3 nucleotides read TGTGCCAGTAGATACTGGAAGGGGGGGCGGCCTATTAACTATGGCTACACCTTC. Protein product: CASRYWKGGRPINYGYTF.

This rearrangement joins TRBV21-1 to TRBJ2-1; the table calls TRBD1, which could not be checked here. TRBV21-1 is listed as a pseudogene. This CDR3 contains 19 residues. CDR3 residues: CASSKVRYETEACVDEQFF. DNA of the CDR3: TGTGCCAGCAGCAAAGTCAGGTACGAGACAGAGGCCTGCGTGGATGAGCAGTTCTTC.

The V call is TRBV28, the J call TRBJ2-5; 8 bases line up with TRBD1. Germline V gene lookup returns CDR1 MDHEN and CDR2 SYDVKM. J gave up 4 bases and V 5 bases, and 9 bases lay outside the gene matches. This CDR3 contains 15 residues. CDR3 DNA: TGTGCCAGCAGTACTACGGGACAGGCAAGAGAGACCCAGTACTTC. It encodes CASSTTGQARETQYF. Drawing the rest from reference TRBV28 and TRBJ2-5, the complete variable domain is DVKVTQSSRYLVKRTGEKVFLECVQDMDHENMFWYRQDPGLGLRLIYFSYDVKMKEKGDIPEGYSVSREKKERFSLILESASTNQTSMYLCASSTTGQARETQYFGPGTRLLVL.

The chain joins TRBV14 to TRBJ2-3; 13 bases align to TRBD2. This CDR3 region has 19 residues. V lost 4 bases, J lost 4 bases, and 14 bases stayed unmatched. Germline assignment: CDR1 SGHDN and CDR2 FVKESK. The CDR3 DNA reads as TGTGCCAGCAGCCCAGAGCCGGGACTAGCGGGAAGGATTGCAGATACGCAGTATTTT. Translating it yields CASSPEPGLAGRIADTQYF.

This clone has more than one count but fewer than ten. This chain connects TRBV27 to TRBJ1-5; TRBD1 matches at 12 bases. V lost 3 bases and J lost 9; bases outside the gene matches: 6. The CDR3 consists of 15 residues. Germline V gives CDR1 MNHEY, CDR2 SMNVEV (reference sequence). CDR3 sequence (DNA): TGTGCCAGCAGTTTTTATCGGGACAGGGGGCGGCCCCAGCATTTT. Protein product: CASSFYRDRGRPQHF.

V usage is TRBV19 and J usage is TRBJ1-4; D is ambiguous. The CDR3 totals 13 residues. The germline CDR1 and CDR2 sequences are LNHDA and SQIVND (reference sequence). V was trimmed by 3 bases and J by 8 bases, leaving 10 bases between them. The CDR3 DNA is TGTGCCAGTAGTATTGTTAGTGCGGAAAAACTGTTTTTT. This codes for CASSIVSAEKLFF.

This chain connects TRBV19 to TRBJ2-7; TRBD2 aligns across 7 bases. This CDR3 contains 17 residues. V shed 6 bases and J 2 bases; nucleotides not matched to a gene: 16. The germline gives CDR1 LNHDA, CDR2 SQIVND (reference sequence). CDR3 residues: CASSGSREAGPTYEQYF. DNA for the CDR3: TGTGCCAGTAGCGGAAGCAGGGAAGCGGGACCCACCTACGAGCAGTACTTC.

This clone was detected once. The chain carries TRBV6-2 or TRBV6-3 and TRBJ2-7, with TRBD1 matching 7 bases. The CDR3 contains 15 residues. The J segment lost 2 bases and the V segment lost 0 bases, leaving 4 bases of the junction unmatched. Germline V gene data show CDR1 as MNHEY and CDR2 as SVGEGT. CDR3 bases: TGTGCCAGCAGTTACTCGGGGGACAGAGCCTACGAGCAGTACTTC. Translating gives CASSYSGDRAYEQYF.

The chain employs TRBV28 and TRBJ1-1; D gene ambiguous. V was trimmed by 4 bases and J by 1 base, leaving 13 bases between them. Germline-derived CDR1 and CDR2 are MDHEN and SYDVKM. The CDR3 spans 15 residues. The CDR3 here is CASSSHDNSNTEAFF. CDR3 nucleotides: TGTGCCAGCAGTTCCCACGATAACTCGAACACTGAAGCTTTCTTT.

The V gene is TRBV6-2 or TRBV6-3, the J gene TRBJ1-5, with D possibly TRBD1 on 5 matching bases. V gave up 4 bases and J gave up 2 bases, with 18 bases separating them. CDR1 and CDR2 from the germline V gene are MNHEY and SVGEGT. This CDR3 region has 17 residues. The CDR3 loop is CASSSVGGVVGNQPQHF. CDR3 nucleotides: TGTGCCAGCAGTTCCGTGGGGGGGGTGGTGGGCAATCAGCCCCAGCATTTT.

The chain joins TRBV7-2 to TRBJ2-7, with no clear D. CDR3 length equals 13 residues. The V end lost 4 bases, the J end lost 3 bases, and 10 bases lay between the germline ends. Germline lookup yields CDR1 SGHTA and CDR2 FQGNSA. Written as DNA, the CDR3 is TGTGCCAGCAGCTCCTTACTTAACTACGAGCAGTACTTC. Translated: CASSSLLNYEQYF.

This rearrangement joins TRBV19 to TRBJ2-7; a possible D gene is TRBD2 (6 bases). The CDR3 contains 16 residues. Trimming pared 0 bases from V and 2 bases from J, leaving 14 bases between. CDR1 and CDR2 from the germline V gene are LNHDA and SQIVND (reference sequence). The CDR3 region is CASSIDIGGIPYEQYF. CDR3 in DNA: TGTGCCAGTAGTATAGATATAGGAGGGATCCCCTACGAGCAGTACTTC.

The V gene is TRBV5-6, the J gene TRBJ2-1, with 7 bases that match TRBD2. Germline CDR1 and CDR2: SGHDT and YYEEEE. The CDR3 covers 16 residues. The J segment lost 4 bases and the V segment lost 0 bases, leaving 7 bases of the junction unmatched. This chain's CDR3 is CASSLGPSGRYNEQFF. Here the CDR3 DNA reads TGTGCCAGCAGCTTGGGGCCTAGCGGTAGATACAATGAGCAGTTCTTC.

CDR3 nucleotide sequence: TGTGCCAGCAGCTTAGGAGTTAGCGTCCATGGCTACACCTTC. This translates into CASSLGVSVHGYTF. The chain recombines TRBV7-2 with TRBJ1-2; the D is unclear. The germline gives CDR1 SGHTA, CDR2 FQGNSA. Trimming stripped 1 base from V and 6 bases from J, with 12 bases between. The CDR3 extends over 14 amino acids.

CDR3 sequence reads: CASSPRQGSSEAFF. The CDR3 DNA follows: TGTGCCAGCAGTCCCCGACAGGGGAGCTCTGAAGCTTTCTTT. The chain couples TRBV6-2 or TRBV6-3 to TRBJ1-1, with 8 bases identical to TRBD1. The trim removed 5 bases at V and 6 bases at J, leaving 8 bases unmatched. The V gene's germline CDR1 is MNHEY and CDR2 SVGEGT. The CDR3 runs 14 residues.

This chain links TRBV7-9 with TRBJ2-2; the match to TRBD2 covers 11 bases. The V gene's germline CDR1 is SEHNR and CDR2 FQNEAQ (reference sequence). CDR3 length equals 16 residues. With 5 bases clipped from V and 4 bases from J, the junction kept 6 bases outside the gene matches. The CDR3 DNA reads TGTGCCAGCAGCCCCCCCGGGACTAGCGGCACCGGGGAGCTGTTTTTT. Translated, it gives CASSPPGTSGTGELFF.

The chain uses TRBV6-6 and TRBJ1-5; 8 bases agree with TRBD1. The germline V gene encodes CDR1 MNHNY and CDR2 SVGAGI (reference sequence). The CDR3 has 16 amino acids. V lost 6 bases, J lost 4 bases, and 11 bases stayed unmatched. The CDR3 spells CASSHGNRGTNQPQHF. The CDR3 DNA reads TGTGCCAGCAGCCATGGGAACAGGGGGACGAATCAGCCCCAGCATTTT.

As DNA, the CDR3 is TGTGCCATCAGTGAAAGGGGACTAGCGGGTTTTACTGGGAATGAGCAGTTCTTC. As protein: CAISERGLAGFTGNEQFF. This rearrangement joins TRBV10-3 to TRBJ2-1; 12 nucleotides align to TRBD2. The trim removed 3 bases at V and 7 bases at J, leaving 13 bases unmatched. Germline V gene lookup returns CDR1 ENHRY and CDR2 SYGVKD. This CDR3 comprises 18 residues.

This clone was seen a single time. J is TRBJ2-7 and V is TRBV4-1, with 7 bases that match TRBD2. The V gene end was trimmed by 4 bases and the J gene end by 2 bases; junction bases not matched to a gene: 11. This CDR3 comprises 16 residues. The V gene's germline CDR1 is MGHRA and CDR2 YSYEKL. The CDR3 coding sequence is TGCGCCAGCAGCCGAGATTTTGGCGGGAGACCCTACGAGCAGTACTTC. Translation: CASSRDFGGRPYEQYF.

This rearrangement joins TRBV7-2 to TRBJ1-1; D gene uncertain. The CDR3 contains 13 residues. CDR1 is SGHTA, CDR2 FQGNSA, per germline. V lost 2 bases, J lost 3 bases, and 7 bases lay in between. In nucleotides, the CDR3 is TGTGCCAGCAGCTTAATGTCGTACACTGAAGCTTTCTTT. Translated: CASSLMSYTEAFF.